The 31 T cell receptor beta chains presented below share a single source sample, sequenced in a study of post-analysis software for immune sequencing data. Overall study findings and caveats: TRBV segments more frequent in patients than in controls numbered about five and included TRBV5-6, TRBV5-1 and TRBV20-1.

The library was made from cDNA and included unique molecular identifiers. A single record per CDR3 protein comes from TCRdb applying MiXCR to the PCR reads. The table has 430,000 or so distinct CDR3 sequences, less than 40% seen once. No antigen is known for these receptors. The specimen sequenced was blood. The receptors were gathered from a girl aged 2-9 years with multiple sclerosis.

The table lists this clonotype with a few counts. The CDR3 loop reads CASRYRDFETQYF. CDR3 nucleotides: TGTGCCAGCAGGTATCGGGATTTTGAGACCCAGTACTTC. The V gene is TRBV6-2 or TRBV6-3, the J gene TRBJ2-5, with D possibly TRBD2 on 5 matching bases. This CDR3 is built from 13 residues. Germline CDR1 is MNHEY and CDR2 is SVGEGT. The ends were cut back, 6 bases at V and 5 bases at J, with 13 bases in the middle.

The chain carries TRBV10-3 and TRBJ2-3; 14 bases fit TRBD2. J lost 1 base, V lost 4 bases, and 10 bases had no gene match. The CDR3 sequence is 19 residues long. Looked up from germline, CDR1 is ENHRY and CDR2 is SYGVKD. CDR3 sequence (DNA): TGTGCCATCAGTGGAGGGGGGACTAGCGGGAGCCCCGGCACAGATACGCAGTATTTT. This translates into CAISGGGTSGSPGTDTQYF.

This clonotype showed up just a few times. CDR3 nucleotide sequence: TGCGCCAGCAGCTGGACCGCCTCCGCATCAACTAATGAAAAACTGTTTTTT. Translated, it gives CASSWTASASTNEKLFF. This sequence joins TRBV5-1 and TRBJ1-4; D remains ambiguous. The germline V gene encodes CDR1 SGHRS and CDR2 YFSETQ. The CDR3 covers 17 residues. The germline V and J ends were trimmed by 3 bases and 0 bases, with 15 bases remaining between them.

This clonotype has only a few counts. In DNA, the CDR3 is TGTGCCAGCAGAATCCACAGGGATACACCCCTCCACTTT. Amino acid sequence: CASRIHRDTPLHF. V usage is TRBV6-5 and J usage is TRBJ1-6; the D gene is possibly TRBD1 (6 bases). This CDR3 comprises 13 residues. CDR1 and CDR2 (germline): MNHEY, SVGAGI. The V and J ends lost 6 bases and 11 bases respectively, with 14 bases between them.

This clonotype was recorded a few times. The chain is built from TRBV6-6 and TRBJ2-1; TRBD2 matches at 13 bases. In germline, CDR1 is MNHNY, CDR2 SVGAGI (reference sequence). With V trimmed by 4 bases and J by 3 bases, 3 bases remained unmatched. There are 16 residues in the CDR3. The CDR3 loop reads CASSFGLAGVYNEQFF. The CDR3 bases are TGTGCCAGCAGTTTTGGACTAGCGGGAGTCTACAATGAGCAGTTCTTC.

This rearrangement joins TRBV7-2 to TRBJ2-7; 9 nucleotides agree with TRBD1. The CDR3 consists of 15 residues. The ends lost 4 bases at V and 5 bases at J; junction bases unmatched: 9. Looked up from germline, CDR1 is SGHTA and CDR2 is FQGNSA. CDR3 sequence reads: CASSSVGTGSHEQYF. CDR3 sequence (DNA): TGTGCCAGCAGCTCAGTAGGGACAGGGAGCCACGAGCAGTACTTC.

This clonotype appeared a few times. The genes are TRBV7-9 and TRBJ1-2, with no clear D. This CDR3 comprises 18 residues. CDR1 is SEHNR and CDR2 is FQNEAQ in the germline V gene (reference sequence). V dropped 1 base and J dropped 2 bases, with 20 bases sitting between them. CDR3 protein: CASSLEGYFTTTNYGYTF. The CDR3 DNA reads TGTGCCAGCAGCTTAGAAGGGTATTTTACAACGACCAACTATGGCTACACCTTC.

There are a few counts of this clonotype. This chain joins TRBV20-1 and TRBJ2-7; D remains ambiguous. The germline V and J ends were trimmed by 6 bases and 4 bases, with 13 bases remaining between them. The CDR3 has 12 residues. The germline gives CDR1 DFQATT, CDR2 SNEGSKA (reference sequence). CDR3: CSAVSVAYEQYF. CDR3 nucleotide sequence: TGCAGTGCGGTGTCCGTTGCATACGAGCAGTACTTC.

This chain uses TRBV3-1 with TRBJ1-2; D remains unclear. V was clipped by 5 bases and J by 4 bases, with 11 bases between them. The germline V gene has CDR1 LGHDT and CDR2 YNNKEL (reference sequence). This CDR3 is built from 13 residues. CDR3 residues: CASSSTDSYGYTF. The CDR3, as DNA: TGTGCCAGCAGCTCTACAGATAGCTATGGCTACACCTTC.

The rearrangement uses TRBV5-6 and TRBJ2-7, with TRBD1 as a possible D gene (5 bases). The better agreement between TRBJ2-5 and the DNA end casts doubt on the J call. CDR1 is SGHDT, CDR2 YYEEEE, per germline. This CDR3 is built from 15 residues. CDR3 amino acids: CASSSARVAGETQYF. CDR3 DNA sequence: TGTGCCAGCAGCTCCGCAAGAGTGGCAGGGGAGACCCAGTACTTC.

This clonotype was seen once. The chain employs TRBV19 and TRBJ2-7; D is unclear. Looked up from germline, CDR1 is LNHDA and CDR2 is SQIVND (reference sequence). This CDR3 is 12 amino acids long. Between the trimmed V and J ends, which lost 2 bases and 7 bases, there was a span of 9 bases. The CDR3 nucleotides are TGTGCCAGTAGTATATGGGCGGAGGAGCAGTACTTC. Translated: CASSIWAEEQYF.

This clonotype has just a few counts. The J gene is TRBJ2-1, the V gene TRBV28, with 14 positions matching TRBD2. The J segment lost 7 bases and the V segment lost 5 bases, leaving 10 bases of the junction unmatched. Germline V gives CDR1 MDHEN, CDR2 SYDVKM. CDR3 length: 17 residues. Written as DNA, the CDR3 is TGTGCCAGCAGTGCCACATACGGACTAGCGGGAGGTAATGAGCAGTTCTTC. Encoded protein: CASSATYGLAGGNEQFF.

This clonotype was seen a handful of times. The CDR3 loop reads CASSQDLVTSYNEQFF. The CDR3 region has the DNA TGCGCCAGCAGCCAAGATTTGGTGACTAGTTACAATGAGCAGTTCTTC. The rearrangement links TRBV4-3 to TRBJ2-1, with a possible D match to TRBD2 (6 bases). Germline values: CDR1 LGHNA, CDR2 YSLEER. The CDR3 has 16 residues. Trimming removed 0 bases at V and 4 bases at J, with 13 bases between.

This clonotype was observed a handful of times. This chain links TRBV5-1 with TRBJ2-7, with 9 bases that match TRBD1. V dropped 2 bases and J dropped 5; count of bases not matched to a gene: 5. CDR3 length: 14 amino acids. Germline lookup yields CDR1 SGHRS and CDR2 YFSETQ. The CDR3, as DNA: TGCGCCAGCAGCTTCCGGGACAGGGTCCACGAGCAGTACTTC. Protein: CASSFRDRVHEQYF.

The rearrangement joins TRBV29-1 to TRBJ2-4, with D tentatively TRBD2 (6 bases). V lost 0 bases and J 0 bases, leaving 12 bases between the germline ends. The germline CDR1 and CDR2 sequences are SQVTM and ANQGSEA. The CDR3 runs to 16 residues. CDR3 loop: CSVEEWGLLAKNIQYF. The DNA of the CDR3 is TGCAGCGTTGAAGAATGGGGACTGTTAGCCAAAAACATTCAGTACTTC.

This rearrangement joins TRBV4-1 to TRBJ2-5; either TRBD1 or TRBD2 may fit D (5 bases each). Trimming took off 0 bases at V and 5 bases at J, with 13 bases between the two ends. The CDR3 contains 15 residues. The germline V gene encodes CDR1 MGHRA and CDR2 YSYEKL. The CDR3 nucleotides are TGCGCCAGCAGCCAAGATTTGGGGGAGATGGAGACCCAGTACTTC. Translation: CASSQDLGEMETQYF.

V usage is TRBV5-1 and J usage is TRBJ2-1; either TRBD1 or TRBD2 may supply D (6 bases each). Germline lookup yields CDR1 SGHRS and CDR2 YFSETQ. The V end lost 6 bases, the J end lost 9 bases, and 16 bases lay between the germline ends. This CDR3 comprises 13 residues. The CDR3 DNA reads TGCGCCAGCACCACGGAAGGAGGGGGTGAGCAGTTCTTC. Amino acids: CASTTEGGGEQFF.

The chain links TRBV20-1 to TRBJ2-5; 7 bases line up with TRBD1. The last part of the DNA fits TRBJ2-7 better; the J call may be wrong. Germline V gene sequence: CDR1 DFQATT, CDR2 SNEGSKA (reference sequence). The CDR3 extends over 18 amino acids. In nucleotides, the CDR3 is TGCAGTGCTAGAGATCTCAAAGGGGGCCCGCGGGTGCCCTACGAGCAGTACTTC. Protein product: CSARDLKGGPRVPYEQYF.

The chain has TRBV29-1 and TRBJ2-5; tentatively, D is TRBD1 (5 bases). The CDR3 contains 12 residues. Trimming took 7 bases from V and 0 from J, leaving 9 bases between them. Germline-derived CDR1 and CDR2 are SQVTM and ANQGSEA. The CDR3 here is CSATGNQETQYF. The CDR3 nucleotides read TGCAGCGCCACAGGAAACCAAGAGACCCAGTACTTC.

A few counts support this clonotype. This chain uses TRBV5-1 with TRBJ2-5, with a weak D call TRBD1 (6 bases). The CDR3 loop spans 16 amino acids. CDR1 is SGHRS, CDR2 YFSETQ, per germline. V was clipped by 4 bases and J by 5 bases, with 21 bases between them. This CDR3 is CASSKIGTTPAETQYF. CDR3 nucleotide sequence: TGCGCCAGCAGCAAGATCGGGACAACTCCAGCGGAGACCCAGTACTTC.

This chain links TRBV21-1 with TRBJ2-5. TRBV21-1 is described as a pseudogene. The CDR3 covers 13 residues. CDR3 residues: CASSRATQETQYF. In DNA, the CDR3 is TGTGCCAGCAGTCGTGCAACACAAGAGACCCAGTACTTC.

The chain has TRBV6-2 or TRBV6-3 and TRBJ1-5, with D possibly matching TRBD1 (5 bases). This CDR3 is built from 17 residues. Looked up from germline, CDR1 is MNHEY and CDR2 is SVGEGT. Trimming left V 2 bases short and J 2 bases short, with 16 bases between. The DNA for the CDR3 is TGTGCCAGCAGTTACCAGCTCCAAGGGGCGGGCAATCAGCCCCAGCATTTT. As protein: CASSYQLQGAGNQPQHF.

V is TRBV3-1 and J is TRBJ1-4; D is unresolved. Trimming took 3 bases from V and 10 from J, leaving 12 bases between them. This CDR3 has 13 residues. Germline CDR1 and CDR2: LGHDT and YNNKEL (reference sequence). The CDR3 protein is CASSQMLGVKLFF. CDR3 coding DNA: TGTGCCAGCAGCCAGATGTTAGGCGTAAAACTGTTTTTT.

This rearrangement joins TRBV6-5 to TRBJ2-5, with D possibly called TRBD1 or TRBD2 (5 bases each). Germline CDR1 reads MNHEY; CDR2 reads SVGAGI. V lost 6 bases to trimming and J lost 10 bases, with 18 bases between them. The CDR3 runs to 13 residues. CDR3: CASSPGELGDQYF. The CDR3 DNA sequence: TGTGCCAGCAGCCCAGGAGAGTTGGGGGACCAGTACTTC.

The chain has TRBV5-1 and TRBJ2-1; 10 bases agree with TRBD1. The CDR3 runs to 17 residues. Germline CDR1 SGHRS, CDR2 YFSETQ. V gave up 3 bases and J gave up 8 bases; unmatched junction bases: 14. CDR3 amino acids: CASSWRGQGNLGDEQFF. For the CDR3, the DNA is TGCGCCAGCAGCTGGCGGGGACAGGGGAACTTAGGCGATGAGCAGTTCTTC.

The CDR3, as DNA: TGTGCCAGCAGCGCGGGGGGGGTCTACCACGAGCAGTACTTC. Its protein is CASSAGGVYHEQYF. V is TRBV9 and J is TRBJ2-7, with 8 bases that match TRBD2. This CDR3 has 14 amino acids. Per germline, CDR1 SGDLS and CDR2 YYNGEE. V lost 3 bases, J lost 5 bases, and 7 bases stayed unmatched.

V and J are TRBV7-2 and TRBJ2-7; TRBD1 or TRBD2 may be the D gene (5 bases each). Germline V CDR1 and CDR2: SGHTA, FQGNSA. The CDR3 totals 16 residues. Trimming shortened V by 2 bases and J by 1 base, and 15 bases separated the two germline ends. The CDR3 sequence: CASSLRGARVSYEQYF. The DNA of the CDR3 is TGTGCCAGCAGCTTAAGAGGGGCGCGGGTATCCTACGAGCAGTACTTC.

This clonotype was found a few times. V is TRBV29-1 and J is TRBJ2-7; TRBD2 agrees at 7 bases. CDR3 length equals 16 residues. Per the germline V gene, CDR1 is SQVTM and CDR2 is ANQGSEA. V dropped 8 bases and J dropped 2; count of bases not matched to a gene: 18. CDR3 coding DNA: TGCAGCTCCGGTGGGAGGGACCCAGGACGAGCCTACGAGCAGTACTTC. Its translation is CSSGGRDPGRAYEQYF.

This chain joins TRBV7-9 and TRBJ2-7; 7 bases match TRBD1. The germline V gene has CDR1 SEHNR and CDR2 FQNEAQ (reference sequence). The ends lost 5 bases at V and 3 bases at J; junction bases unmatched: 10. This CDR3 has 15 residues. The CDR3 DNA is TGTGCCAGCAGCGGAAGAGACAGGGTTGGCTACGAGCAGTACTTC. It is translated as CASSGRDRVGYEQYF.

With respect to this clonotype: The junction differs from germline at one of its ends, possibly a read error. The V call is TRBV10-3, the J call TRBJ2-5, with a weak D call TRBD2 (6 bases). CDR1 is ENHRY, CDR2 SYGVKD, per germline. The CDR3 spans 15 residues. The CDR3 reads CAISEIRERGETQCF. Here the CDR3 DNA reads TGTGCCATCAGTGAGATCCGGGAGAGGGGAGAGACCCAGTGCTTC.

The chain has TRBV10-3 and TRBJ2-3, with D tentatively TRBD2 (8 bases). Germline loops: CDR1 ENHRY, CDR2 SYGVKD. The V end lost 6 bases, the J end lost 3 bases, and 19 bases lay between the germline ends. The CDR3 covers 16 residues. The CDR3 spells CAISWSGGTSTDTQYF. The CDR3 nucleotides read TGTGCCATCAGCTGGTCAGGGGGGACTAGTACAGATACGCAGTATTTT.